The clone carrying this T cell receptor beta chain was seen once. The antigen is unknown. The table came from immunoSEQ multiplex PCR; TCRdb's copy has only in-frame clones and leaves some out. This table holds over 950,000 clones, approximately 77% found once. Germline V gives CDR1 MNHNS, CDR2 SASEGT. V shed 8 bases, J shed 4 bases, and the junction held 13 bases outside the gene matches. The CDR3 runs to 15 residues. This specimen comes from a study of shared clonotypes between healthy human individuals. Study background: Used for every donor were three CD4 naive, three CD4 memory, two CD8 naive and one CD8 memory plate. General observations from the study: Read depth was anticipated to influence clonotype sharing among donors. The represented genetic and exposure-history diversity was limited by the small number of donors.

This receptor was obtained from a man younger than 35 in good health. Some clones in this sample may be carry-over from other donors' samples. The chain employs TRBV6-1 and TRBJ1-2; 7 bases match TRBD1. The sequencing sample was made of memory CD4+ T cells from PBMCs. Subset reported: CD45RA-negative fraction. CDR3 sequence (DNA): TGTGCCAGCCGTTCTGCATTACAGGGGAGCTATGGCTACACCTTC. It specifies CASRSALQGSYGYTF.